This record covers a single T cell receptor (beta chain). TCRdb keeps only in-frame clones here, not all; method: immunoSEQ multiplex PCR. The data hold around 59,000 clones, with more than 85% observed a single time. This sample was taken from a study of control samples from healthy donors and cancer patients. Germline trimming cut 2 bases from V and 7 bases from J; bases unmatched to any gene: 1. There are 12 residues in the CDR3. Germline lookup yields CDR1 SGHDT and CDR2 YYEEEE. This sequence joins TRBV5-6 and TRBJ1-1, with 8 bases identical to TRBD1. Sequencing input: PBMCs. The clonotype comes from a man aged 35 to 55 with colorectal cancer. CDR3 bases: TGTGCCAGCAGCTTACAGGGGGGTGAAGCTTTCTTT. Encoded protein: CASSLQGGEAFF. Full variable domain (remainder filled in from reference TRBV5-6 and TRBJ1-1): DAGVTQSPTHLIKTRGQQVTLRCSPKSGHDTVSWYQQALGQGPQFIFQYYEEEERQRGNFPDRFSGHQFPNYSSELNVNALLLGDSALYLCASSLQGGEAFFGQGTRLTVV.